The present T cell receptor beta chain was sequenced within a study of T cells in Graves' hyperthyroidism and ophthalmopathy. Study-level findings and limits: Also found in blood were most expanded thyroid clonotypes above 0.001. Classification by a 13 V-J model distinguished ophthalmopathy from stable hyperthyroidism.

RNA transcripts gave rise to amplified TCR beta CDR3 regions. First-round RT-PCR targeting the TCR CDR3 was performed with the HTBI primer set. Via MiXCR, TCRdb re-called the multiplex PCR reads, giving one row per CDR3 protein. The sample consists of about 300,000 distinct CDR3 sequences, 10% to 15% of them appearing once. This clonotype has ten or more counts. What it binds is not known. CDR1 is SGHTS and CDR2 is YDEGEE in the germline V gene. This CDR3 has 14 amino acids. The V end lost 4 bases, the J end lost 3 bases, and 13 bases lay between the germline ends. The sample, blood from the first hyperthyroidism diagnosis, precedes any ophthalmopathy symptoms.

V usage is TRBV5-8 and J usage is TRBJ1-2; perhaps TRBD1 as D (5 bases). Sample: blood. The receptor was derived from a woman aged 25 to 45 with Graves' hyperthyroidism that later progressed to Graves' ophthalmopathy. CDR3 protein: CASSSAGADYGYTF. CDR3 coding DNA: TGTGCCAGCAGCAGTGCCGGGGCGGACTATGGCTACACCTTC.